This entry features one TCR beta chain sequence. Antigen unknown. Triplicates of 300,000 or so cells were sorted from each CD8+ T cell subset. This specimen belongs to a study of CXCR3-negative and CXCR3-positive naive CD8 T cells. The study's findings and limits: With CXCR3 expression partially decreased after cryopreservation, most assays relied on fresh PBMCs. Naive subsets did not differ in surface CD5, and TRB CDR3 properties served to infer TCR strength. CXCR3-positive naive cells had TRB CDR3s that were more hydrophobic than CXCR3-negative naive cells had. High diversity, comparable across both naive subsets, contrasted with much lower diversity in memory CD8+ cells.

CDR3 length equals 12 residues. 5' RACE with UMI labels generated the TRB cDNA libraries. TCRdb re-analyzed the 5' RACE reads; it lists each CDR3 protein once, without DNA. In total, the table holds about 85,000 distinct CDR3 sequences. This chain links TRBV12-3 or TRBV12-4 with TRBJ1-1. Sequenced input: naive CXCR3+ CD8+ T cells from blood. Subset: CD45RO-CCR7+CD27+CD95- naive CD8+ T cells expressing CXCR3 (TNR3+). The origin of this receptor is a human donor in good health. Some clones in this sample may be carry-over from other donors' samples. The CDR3 reads CASSLGSTEAFF.